This T cell receptor beta chain was sequenced in a study of T-cell reconstitution after alpha-beta-depleted transplantation in children. The TCRbeta library was prepared with unique molecular identifiers. TCRdb reanalysed the PCR reads using MiXCR and keeps one entry per CDR3 protein. The sample consists of some 220,000 distinct CDR3 sequences, approximately 10% of them appearing once. Study observations and caveats: Two months or so post-transplant, alpha-beta T cells reportedly derived from several hundred expanded graft clones. Newly produced T cells mostly provided counts and TCRbeta diversity after one year, as hyperexpanded clones declined.

Looked up from germline, CDR1 is DFQATT and CDR2 is SNEGSKA (reference sequence). The CDR3 is made up of 12 amino acids. The V end was cut by 3 bases, the J end by 10 bases, with 15 bases between. In this sample, this clonotype turned up many times. Antigen specificity is unknown. The material was PBMCs, obtained before TCRalphabeta/CD19-depleted stem cell transplant. The TCR was taken from a child less than two years old with acute myeloid leukemia, due to receive a stem cell transplant. The chain uses TRBV20-1 and TRBJ1-1; tentatively, D is TRBD1 (5 bases). The CDR3: CSASRDLGGAFF. In DNA, the CDR3 is TGCAGTGCTAGCAGGGACTTAGGAGGAGCTTTCTTT.